The present entry profiles one TCR beta chain with its context. Its antigen specificity is not known. Within one base of it there is no much larger clone, and no base qualities were kept. The cysteine opens and the phenylalanine closes a CDR3 of 14 amino acids. Kept here is only the CDR3 DNA, which spans 42 bases and is read in frame from base 1. CDR1 and CDR2 are drawn from the germline V gene (reference sequence): LGHDT, YNNKEL. Between the V and J ends, shortened by 5 bases and 6 bases respectively, the junction contains 13 bases. TCRbeta CDR3 regions were amplified from genomic DNA using the immunoSEQ Assay, a bias-controlled multiplex PCR. In the source study's methods: Nucleated cell counts per sample were estimated from amplification of reference gene primers within the assay. To quantify the absolute abundance of each unique TCRbeta CDR3 rearrangement, sequence reads were collapsed and filtered. For each sample, productive Simpson clonality was calculated as the square root of Simpson's diversity index over productive rearrangements. TCRdb re-hosts the immuneACCESS table, in-frame sequences only. Its copies lack some clones; in the studies checked, an unresolved V gene accounts for under half of them, and the cause for the rest is not known. From that table come the V and J calls and clone size; the DNA was used to work out D and trimming. Recorded for this sample are under 200,000 clones; about 85% of them occurred a single time. The top ten constitute roughly 0.99% of the sample.

Each collaborating institution followed its own protocols to collect whole blood in K2EDTA tubes. For TCRbeta analysis, collaborators shipped samples as frozen whole blood, isolated PBMCs, or DNA extracted from either of those sample types. These data belong to a study of blood T cell repertoires in COVID-19 (TCRdb year 2020). For context, the study as a whole: The collaborator samples originated in the United States, Italy and Spain and spanned the acute and convalescent phases of COVID-19. Where available, HLA class I and class II types were obtained from metadata supplied by the sample provider rather than from assay-based typing. The dataset comprised deeply sampled blood TCRbeta repertoires from subjects exposed to, actively infected with, or recovered from COVID-19. The repertoires were released in a freely available public database intended as a resource for research on the immune response to SARS-CoV-2. The material from the prospective study consisted of cDNA or gDNA derived from T cells, B-cell-depleted T cells, or PBMCs. The samples were drawn from the first 160 participants of the ongoing ImmuneRACE study and from 1,254 subjects provided by 6 global collaborators. A de-identified subject ID, COVID-19 status, age in years and sex were almost always included in the sample metadata. General study outcomes and caveats: The amount of clinical and demographic metadata varied by source and participant and was provided uncurated.

The sequence came from a man in his late teens or twenties with acute or convalescent COVID-19. Specimen: peripheral blood. The sequence links TRBV3-1 (or the pseudogene TRBV3-2) to TRBJ1-4, with a tentative D gene TRBD1 over 5 matching bases. The DNA sequence follows: TGTGCCAGCAGCAACAGGCGGGGAGATGAAAAACTGTTTTTT. Its translation reads: CASSNRRGDEKLFF.